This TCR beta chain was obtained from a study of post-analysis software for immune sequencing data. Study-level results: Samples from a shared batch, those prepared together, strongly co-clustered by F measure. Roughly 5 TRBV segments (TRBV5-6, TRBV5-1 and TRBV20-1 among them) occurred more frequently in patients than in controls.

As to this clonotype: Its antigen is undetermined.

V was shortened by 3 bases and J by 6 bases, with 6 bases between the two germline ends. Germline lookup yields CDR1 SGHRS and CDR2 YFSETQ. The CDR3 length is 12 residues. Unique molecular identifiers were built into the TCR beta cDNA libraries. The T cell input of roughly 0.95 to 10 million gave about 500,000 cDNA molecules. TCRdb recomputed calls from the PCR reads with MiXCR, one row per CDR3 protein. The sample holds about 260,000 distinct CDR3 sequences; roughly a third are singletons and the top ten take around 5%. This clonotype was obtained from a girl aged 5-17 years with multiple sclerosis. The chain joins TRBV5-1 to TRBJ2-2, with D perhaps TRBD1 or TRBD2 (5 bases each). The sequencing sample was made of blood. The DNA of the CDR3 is TGCGCCAGCAGCTGGGACGCCGGGGAGCTGTTTTTT. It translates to CASSWDAGELFF.